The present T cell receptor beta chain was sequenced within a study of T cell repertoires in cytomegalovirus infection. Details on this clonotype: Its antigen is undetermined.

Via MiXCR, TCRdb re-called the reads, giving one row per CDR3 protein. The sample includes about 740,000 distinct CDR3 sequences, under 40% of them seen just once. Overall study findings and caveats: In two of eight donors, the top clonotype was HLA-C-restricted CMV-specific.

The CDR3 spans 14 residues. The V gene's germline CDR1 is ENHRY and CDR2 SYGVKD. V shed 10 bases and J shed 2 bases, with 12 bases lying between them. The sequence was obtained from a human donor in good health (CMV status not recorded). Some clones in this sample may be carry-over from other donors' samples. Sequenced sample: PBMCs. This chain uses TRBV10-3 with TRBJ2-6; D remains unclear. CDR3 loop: CATNPMPGANVLTF. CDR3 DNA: TGTGCCACCAATCCCATGCCTGGGGCCAACGTCCTGACTTTC.